This T cell receptor beta chain was sequenced in a study of OX40 agonist ivuxolimab in advanced cancers. Germline loops: CDR1 MNHEY, CDR2 SMNVEV (reference sequence). Trimming cost V 2 bases and J 4 bases; bases outside gene matches: 2. The CDR3 is 14 amino acids. Some clones are missing from TCRdb's copy, which holds only in-frame ones; the method was immunoSEQ multiplex PCR. The top ten hold around 28% of the sample, which has 35,000 to 45,000 clones, about 90% seen once. The chain joins TRBV27 to TRBJ1-1, with 9 nucleotides matching TRBD1. The source of this sequence is an adult with an advanced solid tumor such as melanoma, head and neck, liver or kidney cancer. Sequencing used CD4+ or CD8+ T cells sorted from blood, obtained in a trial of the OX40 agonist ivuxolimab. CDR3 nucleotides: TGTGCCAGCAGTTTAGGGACAGGGCCCACTGAAGCTTTCTTT. Its translation is CASSLGTGPTEAFF.